This TCR beta chain stems from a study of cytotoxic CD8 clonotypes in ibrutinib-treated CLL listed by TCRdb under 2021. At the level of the whole study: The cohort included about 15 treatment-naive and ten to eleven relapsed/refractory patients; around 17 were IGHV unmutated. Longitudinal samples were available for about 30% of the roughly 86 trial participants. Responses were partial in roughly 25 patients and complete in 2; after median 68 months follow-up, approximately 15 stayed in remission and some twelve progressed. Response samples were obtained after a median of approximately 12 months of treatment, with a range of roughly 6 to 40 months. On average, each sample had roughly 250,000 productive templates and 96,000 or so productive rearrangements. Cryopreserved peripheral blood mononuclear cells were collected before treatment, at response, and at either disease progression or sustained remission. On the study overall, not on this receptor specifically: At baseline, clonality was higher than in age-matched healthy donors and showed a strong correlation with circulating CD8+ T-cell counts. Lymph node repertoires were not examined, and the timing of sampling was not matched between patients in sustained remission and those whose disease progressed. At ibrutinib response clonality went up, during sustained remission it held steady, and at progression it dropped back toward baseline. Public clonotypes were rare and either shrank or stayed stable during treatment, and the rise in clonality at ibrutinib response reflected expansion of private clonotypes.

Relative to germline, V is 6 bases shorter and J is 6 bases shorter, with 8 bases between their ends. Reading the germline V gene (reference sequence) gives CDR1 LNHDA and CDR2 SQIVND. Measured from the cysteine to the phenylalanine, the CDR3 is 11 residues long. Just CDR3 DNA is preserved here, 33 bases in frame from base 1. A MiSeq instrument was used for deep resolution sequencing, which targeted depths ranging from 1 in 1 million up to 1 in 200,000 T cells, with coverage averaging 10x for each clonotype. The immunoSEQ hsTCRB Kit was used to generate the TCR beta libraries. From the authors' description of their analysis: The data were analyzed with ImmunoSEQ Analyzer and ImmunoSEQ Data Assistant, and V, D and J gene assignments followed IMGT definitions. Clonality, which ranges from 0 to 1, was calculated by subtracting the normalized Shannon entropy of productive rearrangement frequencies from one. Only overrepresented clonotypes making up at least 0.05% of each patient's repertoire were included in the public clonotype analysis. Thirteen age-matched healthy donor repertoires from immuneACCESS were used as controls for clonality. TCRdb holds this immuneACCESS table with in-frame rearrangements only. Some clones are missing; in checked studies, unresolved V genes explain under half, and the rest has no known cause. The DNA gave D and trimming, while V, J and clone size come from that table. Counted in this sample were around 310,000 clones; 80% of them appeared once. The top ten clonotypes cover 5% to 7% of the sample.

The sample holds a few counts of this clone. Which antigen it targets is not known. Within one base of it there is no much larger clone, and no base qualities were kept. Approximately 2 micrograms of genomic DNA were extracted from cryopreserved PBMCs for TCR beta library preparation. Longitudinal blood samples from CLL patients receiving ibrutinib monotherapy were subjected to high-throughput TCR beta sequencing. The patients took part in an open-label, single-center phase 2 trial of ibrutinib monotherapy. In this chain, TRBV19 is recombined with TRBJ1-2; no D gene call is confident. This TCR was sampled from a human donor with chronic lymphocytic leukemia. The specimen comprised PBMCs, sampled before ibrutinib treatment. Read as DNA, the sequence is TGTGCCAGTAGCGGGAGGGATGGCTACACCTTC. Its translation is CASSGRDGYTF.